A selection of T cell receptor beta chains follows, all from one sample in a study of identical twins. Each CDR3 protein gets one entry after TCRdb re-called the 5' RACE reads with MiXCR. The sample lists about 220,000 distinct CDR3 sequences, approximately 7.3% occurring once. The same specimen was also included in a second study, on yellow fever vaccine responses in identical twins.

Sequences were obtained from CD8+ T cells sorted from blood. These receptors were taken from a woman aged 18-29 years in good health. Each CDR3 is given with its conserved first and last residue. A D gene is named only where the DNA matches it firmly. Size is omitted from some rows. Given values are once, few, many or a class for expanded clones.

abundance: NA
j_gene: TRBJ2-7
v_gene: TRBV9
d_gene: NA
CDR3aa: CASSVSNGYYEQYF
CDR3nt: TGTGCCAGCAGCGTAAGTAACGGATACTACGAGCAGTACTTC

abundance: few
j_gene: TRBJ2-7
v_gene: TRBV5-6
d_gene: NA
CDR3aa: CASSVGEWQGREQYF
CDR3nt: TGTGCCAGCAGCGTTGGCGAGTGGCAGGGTCGCGAGCAGTACTTC

abundance: many
j_gene: TRBJ1-5
v_gene: TRBV6-1
d_gene: NA
CDR3aa: CASSVEGNQPQHF
CDR3nt: TGTGCCAGCAGTGTGGAGGGTAATCAGCCCCAGCATTTT

abundance: many
j_gene: TRBJ1-6
v_gene: TRBV7-6
d_gene: TRBD1
CDR3aa: CASSSGQGNNSPLHF
CDR3nt: TGTGCCAGCAGCTCAGGACAGGGGAATAATTCACCCCTCCACTTT

abundance: many
j_gene: TRBJ2-3
v_gene: TRBV28
d_gene: TRBD2
CDR3aa: CASSLTTSGSTDTQYF
CDR3nt: TGTGCCAGCAGTTTAACTACTAGCGGTAGCACAGATACGCAGTATTTT

abundance: few
j_gene: TRBJ1-3
v_gene: TRBV4-2
d_gene: NA
CDR3aa: CASSQDPGSGNTIYF
CDR3nt: TGTGCCAGCAGCCAAGACCCGGGATCTGGAAACACCATATATTTT

abundance: few
j_gene: TRBJ1-6
v_gene: TRBV7-9
d_gene: NA
CDR3aa: CASSSSGQTQYNSPLHF
CDR3nt: TGTGCCAGCAGCTCCTCTGGACAGACTCAATATAATTCACCCCTCCACTTT

abundance: many
j_gene: TRBJ1-2
v_gene: TRBV12-3/TRBV12-4
d_gene: TRBD1
CDR3aa: CASNLDRGEDYGYTF
CDR3nt: TGTGCCAGCAACTTGGACAGGGGCGAGGACTATGGCTACACCTTC

abundance: NA
j_gene: TRBJ2-5
v_gene: TRBV7-9
d_gene: TRBD2
CDR3aa: CASSLVVLAGGETQYF
CDR3nt: TGTGCCAGCAGCTTAGTCGTTCTAGCGGGAGGCGAGACCCAGTACTTC

abundance: many
j_gene: TRBJ2-5
v_gene: TRBV10-3
d_gene: NA
CDR3aa: CAISDINRADEETQYF
CDR3nt: TGTGCCATCAGTGACATTAATAGGGCAGATGAAGAGACCCAGTACTTC

abundance: NA
j_gene: TRBJ2-7
v_gene: TRBV4-2
d_gene: TRBD2
CDR3aa: CASSQEGAAGVFGYEQYF
CDR3nt: TGTGCCAGCAGCCAAGAGGGGGCAGCGGGAGTGTTCGGGTACGAGCAGTACTTC

abundance: NA
j_gene: TRBJ2-5
v_gene: TRBV11-2
d_gene: TRBD1
CDR3aa: CASSLTGYQETQYF
CDR3nt: TGTGCCAGCAGCTTGACAGGGTACCAAGAGACCCAGTACTTC

abundance: NA
j_gene: TRBJ1-6
v_gene: TRBV20-1
d_gene: NA
CDR3aa: CSARDLGDPGGSPLHF
CDR3nt: TGCAGTGCTAGAGATCTTGGGGACCCCGGTGGTTCACCCCTCCACTTT

abundance: NA
j_gene: TRBJ2-1
v_gene: TRBV5-5
d_gene: NA
CDR3aa: CASSLDRPGYNEQFF
CDR3nt: TGTGCCAGCAGCTTGGACAGGCCCGGGTACAATGAGCAGTTCTTC

abundance: few
j_gene: TRBJ2-7
v_gene: TRBV19
d_gene: NA
CDR3aa: CASSIGGRYEQYF
CDR3nt: TGTGCCAGTAGTATAGGAGGACGCTACGAGCAGTACTTC

abundance: NA
j_gene: TRBJ2-7
v_gene: TRBV2
d_gene: NA
CDR3aa: CASRQQGATSGNYYEQYF
CDR3nt: TGTGCCAGCAGACAACAGGGGGCCACTAGCGGGAATTACTACGAGCAGTACTTC